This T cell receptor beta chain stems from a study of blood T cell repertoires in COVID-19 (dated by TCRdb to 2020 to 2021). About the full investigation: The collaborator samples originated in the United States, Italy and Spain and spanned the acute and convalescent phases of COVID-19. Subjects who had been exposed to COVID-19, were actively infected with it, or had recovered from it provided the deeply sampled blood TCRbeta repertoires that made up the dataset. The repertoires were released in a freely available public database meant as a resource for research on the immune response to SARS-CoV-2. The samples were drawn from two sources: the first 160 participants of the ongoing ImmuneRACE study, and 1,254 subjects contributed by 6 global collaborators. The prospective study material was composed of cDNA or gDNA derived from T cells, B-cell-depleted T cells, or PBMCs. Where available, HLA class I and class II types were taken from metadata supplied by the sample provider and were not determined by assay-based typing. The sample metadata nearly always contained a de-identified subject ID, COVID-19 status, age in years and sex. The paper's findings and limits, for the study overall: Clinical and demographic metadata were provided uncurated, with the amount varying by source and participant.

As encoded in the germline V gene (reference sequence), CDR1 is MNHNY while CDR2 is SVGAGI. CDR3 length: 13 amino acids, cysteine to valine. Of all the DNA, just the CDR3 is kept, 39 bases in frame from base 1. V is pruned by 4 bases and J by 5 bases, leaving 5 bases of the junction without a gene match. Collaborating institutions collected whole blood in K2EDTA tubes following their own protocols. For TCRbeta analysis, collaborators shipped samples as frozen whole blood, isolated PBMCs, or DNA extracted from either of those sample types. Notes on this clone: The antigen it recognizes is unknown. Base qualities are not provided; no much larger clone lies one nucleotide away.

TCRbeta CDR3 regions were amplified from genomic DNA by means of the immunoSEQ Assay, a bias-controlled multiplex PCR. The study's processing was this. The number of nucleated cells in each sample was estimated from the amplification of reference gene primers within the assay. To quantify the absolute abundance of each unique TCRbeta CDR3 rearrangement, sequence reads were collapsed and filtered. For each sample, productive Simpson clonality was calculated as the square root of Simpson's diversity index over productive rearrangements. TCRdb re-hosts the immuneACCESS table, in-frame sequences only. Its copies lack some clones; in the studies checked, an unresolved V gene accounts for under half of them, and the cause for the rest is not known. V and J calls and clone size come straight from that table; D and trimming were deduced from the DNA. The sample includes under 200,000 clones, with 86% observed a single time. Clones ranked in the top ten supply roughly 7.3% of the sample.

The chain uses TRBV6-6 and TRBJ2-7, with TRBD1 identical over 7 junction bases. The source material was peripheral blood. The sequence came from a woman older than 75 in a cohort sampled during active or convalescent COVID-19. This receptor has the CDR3 CASSSYRGDEQYV. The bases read TGTGCCAGCAGTTCGTACAGGGGCGACGAGCAGTACGTC.